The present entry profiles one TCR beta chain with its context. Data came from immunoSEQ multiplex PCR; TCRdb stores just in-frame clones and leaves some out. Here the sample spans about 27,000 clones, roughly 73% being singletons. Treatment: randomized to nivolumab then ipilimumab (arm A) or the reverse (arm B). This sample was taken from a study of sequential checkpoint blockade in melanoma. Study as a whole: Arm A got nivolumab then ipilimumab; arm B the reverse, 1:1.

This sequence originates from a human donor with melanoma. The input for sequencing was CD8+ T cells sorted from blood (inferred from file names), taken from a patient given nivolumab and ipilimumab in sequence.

This chain's CDR3 is CASRGQGGTEAFF. CDR3 DNA sequence: TGTGCCAGCAGGGGACAGGGAGGGACTGAAGCTTTCTTT. This sequence joins TRBV6-1 and TRBJ1-1; 9 nucleotides line up with TRBD1. Germline values: CDR1 MNHNS, CDR2 SASEGT. V dropped 6 bases and J dropped 5; count of bases not matched to a gene: 4. The CDR3 length is 13 residues.